This TCR beta chain was identified in a study of blood T cell repertoires in COVID-19. Study-level information: From T cells, B-cell-depleted T cells, or PBMCs came the material, which was cDNA or gDNA.

The CDR3 spans 16 residues. Germline CDR1 and CDR2: SSHAT and FNYEAQ (reference sequence). TCRdb's table, derived via immunoSEQ multiplex PCR, lists solely in-frame clones and lacks some. Of about 210,000 clones detected, roughly 85% appear once; the ten largest clones hold around 19%. The material sequenced was PBMCs or T cells enriched from blood (not recorded which). This chain links TRBV7-7 with TRBJ1-4, with 7 bases lining up with TRBD1. This sequence originates from a man aged 35 to 55 who had recovered from COVID-19. The DNA of the CDR3 is TGTGCTAGCCAGTTTGGAGGGGGCGAGGCTAATGAAAAACTGTTTTTT. This gives the protein CASQFGGGEANEKLFF.